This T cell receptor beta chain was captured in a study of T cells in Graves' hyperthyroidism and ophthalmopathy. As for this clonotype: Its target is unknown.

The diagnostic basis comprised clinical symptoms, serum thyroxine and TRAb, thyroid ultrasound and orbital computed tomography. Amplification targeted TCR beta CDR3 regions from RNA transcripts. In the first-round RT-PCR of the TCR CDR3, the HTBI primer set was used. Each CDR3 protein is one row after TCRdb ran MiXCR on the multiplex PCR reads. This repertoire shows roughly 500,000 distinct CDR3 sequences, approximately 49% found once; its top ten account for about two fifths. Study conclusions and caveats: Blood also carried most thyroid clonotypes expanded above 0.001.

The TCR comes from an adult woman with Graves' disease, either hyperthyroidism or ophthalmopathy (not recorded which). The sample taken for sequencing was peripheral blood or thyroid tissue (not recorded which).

CDR3 region: CSVGHLAFNEQFF. The CDR3 DNA follows: TGCAGCGTTGGACATTTGGCATTCAATGAGCAGTTCTTC. The genes are TRBV29-1 and TRBJ2-1; no reliable D call. Germline V gene lookup returns CDR1 SQVTM and CDR2 ANQGSEA. This CDR3 is 13 amino acids long. V was pared by 4 bases and J by 6 bases, with 13 bases between.